This entry lists 3 T cell receptor beta chains sequenced from one sample in a study of T cells in Graves' hyperthyroidism and ophthalmopathy. It was RNA transcripts that yielded the amplified TCR beta CDR3 regions. An initial round of RT-PCR targeting the TCR CDR3 relied on the HTBI primer set. TCRdb redid the calling of the multiplex PCR reads with MiXCR, one entry per CDR3 protein. Of 460,000 or so distinct CDR3 sequences detected, over 13% appear once; the ten largest clones hold 17%. What was sequenced was blood. The receptor set was obtained from a young woman with Graves' hyperthyroidism.

The CDR3 sequence is CATSDPRGPEETQYF. CDR3 coding DNA: TGTGCCACCAGTGACCCTCGGGGGCCAGAGGAGACCCAGTACTTC. V gene TRBV24-1 combines with J gene TRBJ2-5; D could derive from TRBD1 or TRBD2 (6 bases each). V shed 4 bases and J shed 5 bases, with 16 bases lying between them. CDR3 length: 15 amino acids. Per germline, CDR1 KGHDR and CDR2 SFDVKD.

This clonotype was found many times. V is TRBV12-3 or TRBV12-4 and J is TRBJ2-2; TRBD2 aligns across 14 bases. The J segment lost 2 bases and the V segment lost 8 bases, leaving 13 bases of the junction unmatched. The CDR3 totals 19 residues. CDR3 nucleotides: TGTGCCAGCCGAGGCCCGGGACTAGCGGGAGAGGATAACACCGGGGAGCTGTTTTTT. This gives the protein CASRGPGLAGEDNTGELFF.

V and J are TRBV14 and TRBJ2-7; TRBD1 or TRBD2 may be the D gene (5 bases each). Germline CDR1 and CDR2: SGHDN and FVKESK. Trimming took 2 bases from V and 2 from J, leaving 7 bases between them. The length of the CDR3 is 13 residues. CDR3 coding DNA: TGTGCCAGCAGCCAAAGGGGAGCCTACGAGCAGTACTTC. Its translation is CASSQRGAYEQYF. Filled out from reference TRBV14 and TRBJ2-7, the complete variable domain reads EAGVTQFPSHSVIEKGQTVTLRCDPISGHDNLYWYRRVMGKEIKFLLHFVKESKQDESGMPNNRFLAERTGGTYSTLKVQPAELEDSGVYFCASSQRGAYEQYFGPGTRLTVT.